Below, one T cell receptor beta chain is given with its context. The data derive from a study of blood T cells in healthy people across ages. With a J-beta primer mix and a sample-barcoded 5' primer, a second PCR ran 7 to 11 cycles. TCRdb passed the 5' RACE reads through MiXCR, listing each CDR3 protein once. The sample yields about 1.5 million distinct CDR3 sequences, approximately 43% seen once. The CDR3 has 14 amino acids. Germline V gene lookup returns CDR1 SGHTA and CDR2 FQGNSA. V lost 3 bases and J 8 bases, leaving 14 bases between the germline ends. This chain uses TRBV7-2 with TRBJ2-1; either TRBD1 or TRBD2 may supply D (5 bases each). The sample comprised blood. The receptor's source is a woman aged 18-35 years in good health. The CDR3, as DNA: TGTGCCAGCAGCTTCTTTAGTGGGACGGATGAGCAGTTCTTC. Translated: CASSFFSGTDEQFF.